This TCR beta chain was documented in a study of shared clonotypes between healthy human individuals. Study-level background: Samples came from a couple of female and three male donors aged 18 to 49.

Healthy and HIV-negative, the adult donors had no recent acute infections or vaccinations. Splitting of CD4+ cells produced CD45RA+ naive and CD45RA-negative memory subsets. The CDR3 extends over 14 amino acids. The ends were cut back, 6 bases at V and 4 bases at J, with 15 bases in the middle. In germline, CDR1 is PRHDT, CDR2 FYEKMQ (reference sequence). This clone was seen ten or more times. Measured with immunoSEQ multiplex PCR; TCRdb has only the in-frame clones, and not every one. This table holds 550,000 to 850,000 clones, roughly 70% found once. This sequence originates from a woman aged 30 to 39 in good health. V usage is TRBV13 and J usage is TRBJ1-2; tentative D call: TRBD1 (6 bases). Sequencing was carried out using memory CD4+ T cells sorted from blood. Subset indicated: CD45RA-negative fraction. The CDR3 DNA follows: TGTGCCAGCAGAAGGGAGGGGGGACCCTATGGCTACACCTTC. It yields the protein CASRREGGPYGYTF.